Below are 29 T cell receptor beta chains sequenced from a single sample in a study of graft-versus-host responses after intestinal transplantation. These TCRs' antigens remain unknown. The repertoire was sequenced with immunoSEQ multiplex PCR; TCRdb's copy has only in-frame clones and lacks some. The sample records tens of thousands of clones, 80% to 95% being singletons. The specimen was unstimulated CD4+ T cells sorted from spleen or lymph node cells, collected before intestinal transplant. These receptors all come from a human donor who received an intestinal transplant.

The chain links TRBV27 to TRBJ2-4, with a weak D call TRBD1 (5 bases). The V gene lost 3 bases and the J gene lost 0 bases, with 18 bases spanning the gap. Looked up from germline, CDR1 is MNHEY and CDR2 is SMNVEV (reference sequence). There are 18 residues in the CDR3. The CDR3 spells CASSLQGRPRVAKNIQYF. CDR3 nucleotide sequence: TGTGCCAGCAGTTTGCAGGGCCGCCCACGGGTAGCCAAAAACATTCAGTACTTC.

The CDR3 nucleotides are TGTGCCAGCAACCCTGGGGGACAGGGGTTCCCCTCTGGGGCCAACGTCCTGACTTTC. Residues: CASNPGGQGFPSGANVLTF. V and J are TRBV11-2 and TRBJ2-6, with TRBD1 identical over 10 bases. The V gene end was trimmed by 7 bases and the J gene end by 0 bases; junction bases not matched to a gene: 12. The germline V gene has CDR1 SGHAT and CDR2 FQNNGV. The CDR3 is 19 amino acids.

The chain uses TRBV6-1 and TRBJ2-7; the D is unclear. V shed 7 bases and J shed 2 bases, with 12 bases lying between them. Germline loops: CDR1 MNHNS, CDR2 SASEGT. The length of the CDR3 is 13 residues. The CDR3 region is CASKLSVPYEQYF. The CDR3 nucleotides are TGTGCCAGCAAACTATCAGTCCCCTACGAGCAGTACTTC.

Only one count was recorded for this clone. CDR3 sequence reads: CASSLGPRDRAYGYGYTF. The CDR3, as DNA: TGTGCCAGCAGCTTGGGCCCCCGGGACAGGGCATACGGCTATGGCTACACCTTC. The chain carries TRBV5-6 and TRBJ1-2, with 9 bases fitting TRBD1. The length of the CDR3 is 18 residues. Per germline, CDR1 SGHDT and CDR2 YYEEEE. V was pared by 0 bases and J by 4 bases, with 13 bases of the junction left unmatched.

This chain connects TRBV2 to TRBJ2-3; D perhaps matches TRBD1 (6 bases). This CDR3 spans 16 amino acids. V dropped 5 bases and J dropped 0 bases, with 15 bases sitting between them. CDR1 and CDR2 (germline): SNHLY, FYNNEI. CDR3 nucleotides: TGTGCCAGCAGTCCGGGACAAAGAACTAGCACAGATACGCAGTATTTT. This translates into CASSPGQRTSTDTQYF. The full variable domain, with the rest looked up from reference TRBV2 and TRBJ2-3, is EPEVTQTPSHQVTQMGQEVILRCVPISNHLYFYWYRQILGQKVEFLVSFYNNEISEKSEIFDDQFSVERPDGSNFTLKIRSTKLEDSAMYFCASSPGQRTSTDTQYFGPGTRLTVL.

This clone was picked up one time. V is TRBV5-8 and J is TRBJ2-1; the match to TRBD2 covers 8 bases. Per germline, CDR1 SGHTS and CDR2 YDEGEE. The CDR3 runs to 15 residues. V gave up 7 bases and J gave up 0 bases; unmatched junction bases: 6. CDR3 in DNA: TGTGCCAGCCACGAGCGGGAGAGCTCCTACAATGAGCAGTTCTTC. Translated, it gives CASHERESSYNEQFF.

This chain connects TRBV19 to TRBJ1-2; D ambiguous. CDR3 length: 13 residues. V was cut by 5 bases and J by 5 bases, with 12 bases left in between. The germline CDR1 and CDR2 sequences are LNHDA and SQIVND (reference sequence). CDR3 amino acids: CASSSPQRYGYTF. In nucleotides, the CDR3 is TGTGCCAGTAGTTCCCCCCAGCGTTATGGCTACACCTTC. Supplemented by reference TRBV19 and TRBJ1-2, the full variable domain reads DGGITQSPKYLFRKEGQNVTLSCEQNLNHDAMYWYRQDPGQGLRLIYYSQIVNDFQKGDIAEGYSVSREKKESFPLTVTSAQKNPTAFYLCASSSPQRYGYTFGSGTRLTVV.

The V and J genes are TRBV19 and TRBJ1-1; weak D call: TRBD1 (5 bases). Trimming took 8 bases from V and 1 from J, leaving 11 bases between them. Germline loops: CDR1 LNHDA, CDR2 SQIVND (reference sequence). This CDR3 contains 13 residues. CDR3: CASEPTGNTEAFF. CDR3 DNA sequence: TGTGCCAGTGAGCCTACAGGGAACACTGAAGCTTTCTTT. The variable domain in full, with the rest retrieved from reference TRBV19 and TRBJ1-1, is DGGITQSPKYLFRKEGQNVTLSCEQNLNHDAMYWYRQDPGQGLRLIYYSQIVNDFQKGDIAEGYSVSREKKESFPLTVTSAQKNPTAFYLCASEPTGNTEAFFGQGTRLTVV.

The chain carries TRBV6-5 and TRBJ1-4, with a weak D call TRBD1 (6 bases). Germline assignment: CDR1 MNHEY and CDR2 SVGAGI. The CDR3 is 14 residues long. Trimming pared 6 bases from V and 3 bases from J, leaving 11 bases between. DNA of the CDR3: TGTGCCAGCAGCCCGACAGGATCTAATGAAAAACTGTTTTTT. This translates into CASSPTGSNEKLFF.

This chain connects TRBV7-9 to TRBJ1-2, with 8 positions matching TRBD1. J lost 0 bases, V lost 4 bases, and 10 bases had no gene match. CDR3 length equals 17 residues. Germline V gene sequence: CDR1 SEHNR, CDR2 FQNEAQ (reference sequence). CDR3 loop: CASSSTGTGTANYGYTF. The CDR3 DNA reads as TGTGCCAGCAGCTCGACCGGGACAGGTACAGCTAACTATGGCTACACCTTC.

The chain uses TRBV27 and TRBJ1-2; 11 nucleotides match TRBD1. Trimming cost V 2 bases and J 4 bases; bases outside gene matches: 3. The CDR3 loop spans 15 amino acids. The germline V gene encodes CDR1 MNHEY and CDR2 SMNVEV (reference sequence). CDR3 sequence (DNA): TGTGCCAGCAGTTTAGCAGGGACAGGGGGCTATGGCTACACCTTC. This gives the protein CASSLAGTGGYGYTF.

V usage is TRBV12-1 and J usage is TRBJ2-5; no DNA check was done on the table's D call, TRBD2. TRBV12-1 is labeled a pseudogene. This CDR3 has 13 amino acids. The CDR3 loop reads CASSFPPVETQYF. CDR3 DNA sequence: TGTGCCAGCAGCTTTCCTCCTGTTGAGACCCAGTACTTC.

The chain has TRBV27 and TRBJ2-7; D call uncertain. This CDR3 comprises 15 residues. V was trimmed by 1 base and J by 2 bases, leaving 12 bases between them. In germline, CDR1 is MNHEY, CDR2 SMNVEV (reference sequence). This CDR3 is CASSLFPVLTYEQYF. In DNA, the CDR3 is TGTGCCAGCAGTTTATTCCCCGTGCTGACCTACGAGCAGTACTTC.

On this clone: One end of the junction varies from germline; a read error may be responsible. Other DNA sequences in this specimen translate into the identical CDR3. The chain joins TRBV18 to TRBJ2-6; D could derive from TRBD1 or TRBD2 (6 bases each). Germline-derived CDR1 and CDR2 are KGHSH and LQKENI. CDR3 length: 16 amino acids. The CDR3 reads CASSQQGGPGANVLTF. The CDR3 DNA is TGTGCCAGCTCACAACAGGGAGGCCCAGGGGCCAACGTCCTGACTTTT.

The CDR3 region has the DNA TGTGCCAGCAGCTTGGGTTGGGTTAACTATGGCTACACCTTC. It translates to CASSLGWVNYGYTF. The chain combines TRBV5-5 with TRBJ1-2, with unresolved D. From germline, CDR1 is SGHKS and CDR2 YYEKEE (reference sequence). The CDR3 spans 14 residues. Deletions cut 0 bases from V and 1 base from J, with 7 bases between.

The chain joins TRBV10-3 to TRBJ1-1; 10 nucleotides match TRBD1. The CDR3 spans 13 residues. The junction had 5 bases not matched to a gene; V was cut back by 6 bases and J by 7 bases. CDR1 and CDR2 from the germline V gene are ENHRY and SYGVKD. The CDR3 DNA follows: TGTGCCATCAGGGGGACAGGGGCAGGTGAAGCTTTCTTT. The encoded protein is CAIRGTGAGEAFF.

The chain combines TRBV5-5 with TRBJ2-7; 9 nucleotides line up with TRBD1. Germline V gives CDR1 SGHKS, CDR2 YYEKEE (reference sequence). The CDR3 loop spans 18 amino acids. The V segment lost 1 base and the J segment 3 bases; nucleotides outside the gene matches: 14. CDR3 amino acids: CASSLPSDRGTTSYEQYF. The CDR3 coding sequence is TGTGCCAGCAGCTTGCCCTCTGACAGGGGGACAACAAGCTACGAGCAGTACTTC.

This clone came up a few times. V is TRBV27 and J is TRBJ1-1, with TRBD1 matching over 9 bases. The CDR3 contains 15 residues. Germline V gene lookup returns CDR1 MNHEY and CDR2 SMNVEV (reference sequence). Trimming at V came to 7 bases and at J to 4 bases, leaving 10 bases not matched to a gene. The CDR3 reads CASTGQGRLGTEAFF. In DNA, the CDR3 is TGTGCCAGCACGGGACAGGGCCGTTTGGGCACTGAAGCTTTCTTT.

The chain uses TRBV5-6 and TRBJ2-7; 10 nucleotides match TRBD2. J lost 0 bases, V lost 4 bases, and 10 bases had no gene match. Germline CDR1 SGHDT, CDR2 YYEEEE. The CDR3 consists of 17 residues. The CDR3 nucleotides read TGTGCCAGCAGCCCGACACGAGCGGGAGGGCCCTCCTACGAGCAGTACTTC. Its protein is CASSPTRAGGPSYEQYF. Full variable domain (rest looked up from reference TRBV5-6 and TRBJ2-7): DAGVTQSPTHLIKTRGQQVTLRCSPKSGHDTVSWYQQALGQGPQFIFQYYEEEERQRGNFPDRFSGHQFPNYSSELNVNALLLGDSALYLCASSPTRAGGPSYEQYFGPGTRLTVT.

The gene calls are TRBV6-5 and TRBJ1-1; weak D call: TRBD1 (6 bases). Germline CDR1 reads MNHEY; CDR2 reads SVGAGI. The length of the CDR3 is 14 residues. V lost 6 bases and J lost 10, with 21 bases in between. The CDR3 nucleotides are TGTGCCAGCAGCAGGGGCGACCCCCTAATTGGAGCTTTCTTT. This gives the protein CASSRGDPLIGAFF.

The chain couples TRBV19 to TRBJ2-3; D possibly corresponds to TRBD1 (7 bases). CDR3 length: 11 residues. V was cut by 7 bases and J by 14 bases, with 16 bases left in between. CDR1 is LNHDA, CDR2 SQIVND, per germline (reference sequence). The CDR3 loop is CASTQGGRRYF. The DNA of the CDR3 is TGTGCCAGTACTCAGGGGGGCCGGCGGTATTTT.

The chain couples TRBV9 to TRBJ2-1; D uncertain. V shed 0 bases and J shed 4 bases, with 11 bases lying between them. Germline V gene sequence: CDR1 SGDLS, CDR2 YYNGEE. The length of the CDR3 is 15 residues. CDR3 amino acids: CASSVVGSRYNEQFF. CDR3 DNA: TGTGCCAGCAGCGTAGTCGGGTCGAGGTACAATGAGCAGTTCTTC.

The chain uses TRBV28 and TRBJ1-3; perhaps TRBD1 as D (5 bases). The CDR3 totals 15 residues. Germline V lookup: CDR1 MDHEN, CDR2 SYDVKM. Trimming pared 6 bases from V and 0 bases from J, leaving 12 bases between. CDR3 sequence: CASRGDLSSGNTIYF. As DNA, the CDR3 is TGTGCCAGCAGGGGGGACCTCAGCTCTGGAAACACCATATATTTT.

The chain uses TRBV10-1 and TRBJ2-1; 7 positions match TRBD1. The CDR3 loop spans 16 amino acids. V shed 9 bases, J shed 0 bases, and the junction held 11 bases outside the gene matches. The germline V gene encodes CDR1 WNHNN and CDR2 SYGVQD (reference sequence). CDR3 DNA sequence: TGCGCCAGGAAAGGGACAGTCGATCCCTCCTACAATGAGCAGTTCTTC. Residues: CARKGTVDPSYNEQFF.

The chain joins TRBV6-1 to TRBJ2-1, with TRBD2 identical over 11 bases. This CDR3 comprises 15 residues. The germline V gene encodes CDR1 MNHNS and CDR2 SASEGT. Unmatched junction bases numbered 3, after V lost 2 bases and J lost 6 bases. In DNA, the CDR3 is TGTGCCAGCAGTGAACAACTAGCGGGAGCCAATGAGCAGTTCTTC. As protein: CASSEQLAGANEQFF.

On this clone: Other DNA sequences in this specimen translate into the identical CDR3. V is TRBV7-7 and J is TRBJ2-5, with unresolved D. V was trimmed by 4 bases and J by 4 bases, leaving 4 bases between them. Germline V gene lookup returns CDR1 SSHAT and CDR2 FNYEAQ (reference sequence). The CDR3 spans 11 residues. In nucleotides, the CDR3 is TGTGCCAGCAGCTCGGGAGAGACCCAGTACTTC. Translation: CASSSGETQYF.

V is TRBV27 and J is TRBJ2-7; 10 bases agree with TRBD2. This CDR3 has 16 amino acids. CDR1 is MNHEY, CDR2 SMNVEV, per germline (reference sequence). V shed 6 bases, J shed 3 bases, and the junction held 11 bases outside the gene matches. CDR3 sequence (DNA): TGTGCCAGCAGCTTTGTTCCGGGACTAGCGTACTACGAGCAGTACTTC. Protein: CASSFVPGLAYYEQYF.

V usage is TRBV18 and J usage is TRBJ1-1; TRBD1 matches 9 bases. The CDR3 spans 14 residues. J gave up 5 bases and V 4 bases, and 5 bases lay outside the gene matches. Germline values: CDR1 KGHSH, CDR2 LQKENI. The CDR3 is CASSLGTGMTEAFF. CDR3 nucleotides: TGTGCCAGCTCACTTGGGACAGGGATGACTGAAGCTTTCTTT.

V gene TRBV19 combines with J gene TRBJ2-4; tentatively, D is TRBD1 (5 bases). V was trimmed by 5 bases and J by 0 bases, leaving 14 bases between them. Germline V gives CDR1 LNHDA, CDR2 SQIVND (reference sequence). The CDR3 is 16 residues long. In DNA form, the CDR3 reads TGTGCCAGTAGTTCCGGACAAACACTAGCCAAAAACATTCAGTACTTC. This translates into CASSSGQTLAKNIQYF.